The 32 T cell receptor beta chains in this list originate from one sample, sequenced in a study of CD8+ T cells in alopecia areata (dated by TCRdb to 2016 to 2019). The library was produced with the immunoSEQ multiplex PCR assay. RNA was extracted from all samples and reverse transcribed into cDNA as template for TCR sequencing. What TCRdb holds here is the immuneACCESS table cut down to in-frame rearrangements. Part of the clones is not present; checked against another copy, under half of the missing clones reflect an unresolved V gene, and the others are unexplained. For this sample there are 120,000 to 150,000 clones; 47% appear just once. Of the sample, around 7% is held by the ten largest clones. The material sequenced was CD4+ T cells sorted from blood. The receptors derive from a human donor with alopecia areata.

This clone has only a few counts. This chain uses TRBV29-1 with TRBJ2-5; D uncertain. Trimming pared 4 bases from V and 5 bases from J, leaving 14 bases between. The length of the CDR3 is 13 residues. CDR1 is SQVTM, CDR2 ANQGSEA, per germline. The CDR3 is CSVAQSGRETQYF. The CDR3 bases are TGCAGCGTTGCCCAATCCGGCAGGGAGACCCAGTACTTC.

There are a few counts of this clone. V gene TRBV11-2 combines with J gene TRBJ2-1, with 11 bases lining up with TRBD2. The germline gives CDR1 SGHAT, CDR2 FQNNGV. CDR3 length: 14 residues. V shed 10 bases, J shed 4 bases, and the junction held 6 bases outside the gene matches. The CDR3 DNA sequence: TGTGCCACAGGGGGACTAGCGGATTACAATGAGCAGTTCTTC. Protein product: CATGGLADYNEQFF.

The chain recombines TRBV5-1 with TRBJ1-2; D is uncertain. Germline assignment: CDR1 SGHRS and CDR2 YFSETQ. This CDR3 has 12 amino acids. Trimming left V 3 bases short and J 1 base short, with 4 bases between. The CDR3 sequence is CASSSVNYGYTF. The CDR3 DNA is TGCGCCAGCAGCTCTGTTAACTATGGCTACACCTTC.

The sample holds a few counts of this clone. The chain has TRBV6-5 and TRBJ2-6, with unresolved D. This CDR3 contains 15 residues. Germline V gene lookup returns CDR1 MNHEY and CDR2 SVGAGI. V was shortened by 0 bases and J by 2 bases, with 5 bases between the two germline ends. The CDR3 protein is CASSYSTTGANVLTF. The CDR3 DNA is TGTGCCAGCAGTTACTCGACGACTGGGGCCAACGTCCTGACTTTC.

This chain links TRBV29-1 with TRBJ2-2; D unresolved. Between the trimmed V and J ends, which lost 4 bases and 4 bases, there was a span of 13 bases. The V gene's germline CDR1 is SQVTM and CDR2 ANQGSEA. The CDR3 runs 14 residues. CDR3 residues: CSVGSNKITGELFF. CDR3 coding DNA: TGCAGCGTTGGATCCAACAAAATCACCGGGGAGCTGTTTTTT.

The V gene is TRBV29-1, the J gene TRBJ2-3, with D uncertain. Germline CDR1 SQVTM, CDR2 ANQGSEA. CDR3 length: 11 residues. V was clipped by 8 bases and J by 6 bases, with 12 bases between them. This chain's CDR3 is CSSRSSDTQYF. DNA for the CDR3: TGCAGCTCAAGATCGTCCGATACGCAGTATTTT.

The rearrangement links TRBV30 to TRBJ2-1; D gene uncertain. Germline V gene lookup returns CDR1 GTSNPN and CDR2 SVGIG (reference sequence). This CDR3 has 12 residues. With 2 bases removed from V and 3 bases from J, the gap between germline ends came to 5 bases. CDR3 protein: CAWSTFYNEQFF. In DNA form, the CDR3 reads TGTGCCTGGAGTACTTTCTACAATGAGCAGTTCTTC.

The CDR3 sequence: CASSQDRTGGLETQYF. Written as DNA, the CDR3 is TGCGCCAGCAGCCAAGATCGGACAGGGGGCTTGGAGACCCAGTACTTC. V is TRBV4-1 and J is TRBJ2-5; 11 bases agree with TRBD1. V gave up 0 bases and J gave up 5 bases; unmatched junction bases: 5. In germline, CDR1 is MGHRA, CDR2 YSYEKL. The CDR3 extends over 16 amino acids.

The chain recombines TRBV29-1 with TRBJ1-2; 8 nucleotides match TRBD1. The CDR3 spans 14 residues. Germline loops: CDR1 SQVTM, CDR2 ANQGSEA. V was pared by 4 bases and J by 8 bases, with 12 bases of the junction left unmatched. The chain's CDR3 is CSVVRGQGAHGYTF. CDR3 sequence (DNA): TGCAGCGTTGTAAGGGGCCAGGGGGCACACGGCTACACCTTC.

The chain is built from TRBV5-6 and TRBJ1-1; D gene uncertain. V gave up 1 base and J gave up 3 bases, with 7 bases separating them. CDR1 and CDR2 from the germline V gene are SGHDT and YYEEEE. This CDR3 has 13 residues. This chain's CDR3 is CASSLLPDTEAFF. CDR3 coding DNA: TGTGCCAGCAGCTTGTTACCAGACACTGAAGCTTTCTTT. The whole variable domain, remainder taken from reference TRBV5-6 and TRBJ1-1, is DAGVTQSPTHLIKTRGQQVTLRCSPKSGHDTVSWYQQALGQGPQFIFQYYEEEERQRGNFPDRFSGHQFPNYSSELNVNALLLGDSALYLCASSLLPDTEAFFGQGTRLTVV.

The rearrangement joins TRBV5-1 to TRBJ2-1, with D maybe TRBD1 (6 bases). V lost 2 bases to trimming and J lost 3 bases, with 12 bases between them. The CDR3 extends over 15 amino acids. Germline-derived CDR1 and CDR2 are SGHRS and YFSETQ. The CDR3 region is CASSFRAGVYNEQFF. The CDR3 region has the DNA TGCGCCAGCAGCTTTAGGGCAGGGGTCTACAATGAGCAGTTCTTC.

This clone has more than one count but fewer than ten. The V call is TRBV19, the J call TRBJ1-2; TRBD1 might be the D (5 bases). This CDR3 region has 14 residues. CDR1 and CDR2 (germline): LNHDA, SQIVND (reference sequence). V dropped 3 bases and J dropped 5 bases, with 13 bases sitting between them. CDR3 protein: CASSISAGMYGYTF. The CDR3 nucleotides are TGTGCCAGTAGTATTTCCGCAGGGATGTATGGCTACACCTTC.

This clone has just a few counts. CDR3 protein: CASSYSDVAASYEQYF. As DNA, the CDR3 is TGTGCCAGCAGTTACTCCGATGTCGCGGCCTCCTACGAGCAGTACTTC. V is TRBV6-5 and J is TRBJ2-7; D is ambiguous. The V end lost 0 bases, the J end lost 0 bases, and 12 bases lay between the germline ends. The CDR3 totals 16 residues. CDR1 and CDR2 from the germline V gene are MNHEY and SVGAGI.

This clone was detected only a few times. The chain carries TRBV29-1 and TRBJ1-1; D may be TRBD1 (5 bases). V shed 6 bases and J shed 5 bases, with 10 bases lying between them. The CDR3 runs 11 residues. Germline V gene lookup returns CDR1 SQVTM and CDR2 ANQGSEA. CDR3 sequence (DNA): TGCAGCGTCCAGGGTTATACTGAAGCTTTCTTT. Its translation: CSVQGYTEAFF.

The genes are TRBV19 and TRBJ1-2; weak D call: TRBD1 (6 bases). The ends were cut back, 5 bases at V and 5 bases at J, with 12 bases in the middle. The CDR3 loop spans 13 amino acids. Germline V lookup: CDR1 LNHDA, CDR2 SQIVND (reference sequence). CDR3: CASSPGEYYGYTF. CDR3 coding DNA: TGTGCCAGTAGTCCAGGGGAGTATTATGGCTACACCTTC.

In its sample, this clone was seen a few times. This chain connects TRBV28 to TRBJ2-1, with D possibly matching TRBD2 (6 bases). V lost 8 bases and J 6 bases, leaving 20 bases between the germline ends. This CDR3 has 15 amino acids. Germline CDR1 and CDR2: MDHEN and SYDVKM. The CDR3 sequence is CASEPRGRPFNEQFF. The CDR3 DNA is TGTGCCAGCGAACCTCGGGGGAGGCCCTTCAATGAGCAGTTCTTC.

The CDR3 sequence: CASSVSRFSEQFF. In DNA, the CDR3 is TGTGCCAGCAGCGTATCTAGGTTCAGTGAGCAGTTCTTC. The genes are TRBV9 and TRBJ2-1; D remains unclear. Germline assignment: CDR1 SGDLS and CDR2 YYNGEE. V lost 1 base and J 9 bases, leaving 11 bases between the germline ends. The CDR3 runs 13 residues.

The chain couples TRBV11-3 to TRBJ2-1; 10 bases are shared with TRBD2. The length of the CDR3 is 15 residues. Germline-derived CDR1 and CDR2 are SGHNT and YENEEA. V lost 0 bases to trimming and J lost 7 bases; unmatched junction nucleotides: 3. CDR3: CASSLDLAGGNEQFF. The CDR3 nucleotides read TGTGCCAGCAGCTTAGACTTAGCGGGAGGTAATGAGCAGTTCTTC.

The chain couples TRBV6-6 to TRBJ1-2, with a weak D call TRBD1 (5 bases). V gave up 5 bases and J gave up 4 bases, with 8 bases separating them. Germline V gene lookup returns CDR1 MNHNY and CDR2 SVGAGI (reference sequence). The CDR3 totals 12 residues. CDR3 DNA sequence: TGTGCCAGCAGTGCCGGGACCTATGGCTACACCTTC. It encodes CASSAGTYGYTF.

In this sample, this clone turned up a few times. The rearrangement joins TRBV30 to TRBJ2-1; 7 nucleotides match TRBD2. Germline V gene data show CDR1 as GTSNPN and CDR2 as SVGIG (reference sequence). Unmatched junction bases numbered 17, after V lost 2 bases and J lost 10 bases. The CDR3 has 16 residues. The CDR3 nucleotides read TGTGCCTGGAGTAAAAGCGGGATTGTGGCCCAAATAGAGCAGTTCTTC. It translates to CAWSKSGIVAQIEQFF.

The chain is built from TRBV5-1 and TRBJ2-2; the D is unclear. Trimming stripped 1 base from V and 6 bases from J, with 13 bases between. The CDR3 has 15 amino acids. CDR1 and CDR2 (germline): SGHRS, YFSETQ. DNA of the CDR3: TGCGCCAGCAGCTTGACCTGGTCCCGGGCCGGGGAGCTGTTTTTT. Translation gives CASSLTWSRAGELFF.

This clone appeared many times. The V and J genes are TRBV28 and TRBJ2-1, with TRBD2 identical over 7 bases. Looked up from germline, CDR1 is MDHEN and CDR2 is SYDVKM. V shed 5 bases, J shed 7 bases, and the junction held 14 bases outside the gene matches. The CDR3 covers 16 residues. CDR3 loop: CASSTREGWGGNEQFF. In nucleotides, the CDR3 is TGTGCCAGCAGTACCAGAGAGGGATGGGGGGGAAATGAGCAGTTCTTC.

The table lists this clone with a count of one. The rearrangement links TRBV28 to TRBJ2-7; 14 bases fit TRBD2. The CDR3 sequence is 17 residues long. The germline gives CDR1 MDHEN, CDR2 SYDVKM. The V and J ends lost 6 bases and 3 bases, in that order; junction bases with no gene match: 10. The DNA of the CDR3 is TGTGCCAGCAGCGGGACTAGCGGGAGCGGAGCAGGCTACGAGCAGTACTTC. Translating it yields CASSGTSGSGAGYEQYF.

The table lists this clone with a count of one. The CDR3 sequence: CSVEDGLGPEGKLFF. The CDR3 DNA sequence: TGCAGCGTTGAAGATGGCTTAGGCCCGGAGGGAAAACTGTTTTTT. The J gene is TRBJ1-4, the V gene TRBV29-1, with unresolved D. The length of the CDR3 is 15 residues. Trimming cost V 0 bases and J 10 bases, with 18 bases left between them. Germline V CDR1 and CDR2: SQVTM, ANQGSEA.

The rearrangement uses TRBV6-1 and TRBJ2-1; D possibly corresponds to TRBD2 (5 bases). This CDR3 is 17 amino acids long. The germline V gene has CDR1 MNHNS and CDR2 SASEGT. V lost 4 bases and J lost 3, with 19 bases in between. CDR3 sequence (DNA): TGTGCCAGCAGTGGAACTCGCTCCGGAGGCTACTACAATGAGCAGTTCTTC. Translated: CASSGTRSGGYYNEQFF.

A few counts support this clone. The chain recombines TRBV29-1 with TRBJ2-2; D may be TRBD1 or TRBD2 (6 bases each). The CDR3 length is 14 residues. Trimming removed 4 bases from V and 1 base from J, with 10 bases in between. CDR1 and CDR2 from the germline V gene are SQVTM and ANQGSEA. The CDR3 loop reads CSVVGGLNTGELFF. In DNA form, the CDR3 reads TGCAGCGTTGTAGGGGGGCTGAACACCGGGGAGCTGTTTTTT.

This clone was observed a few times. J is TRBJ1-1 and V is TRBV7-2, with TRBD1 as a possible D gene (5 bases). V was clipped by 7 bases and J by 0 bases, with 15 bases between them. The CDR3 extends over 15 amino acids. Germline loops: CDR1 SGHTA, CDR2 FQGNSA. Here the CDR3 DNA reads TGTGCCAGCAAGATGGACATCATGATGAACACTGAAGCTTTCTTT. It codes for CASKMDIMMNTEAFF.

This clone came up once. The chain is built from TRBV4-1 and TRBJ2-7, with 9 bases aligning to TRBD1. The ends lost 3 bases at V and 5 bases at J; junction bases unmatched: 5. This CDR3 contains 14 residues. The germline V gene encodes CDR1 MGHRA and CDR2 YSYEKL. CDR3 protein: CASSQRDRAHEQYF. The CDR3, as DNA: TGCGCCAGCAGCCAGAGGGACAGGGCCCACGAGCAGTACTTC.

The V gene is TRBV27, the J gene TRBJ2-3; D not certain. V gave up 3 bases and J gave up 6 bases, with 13 bases separating them. The CDR3 has 14 residues. Germline V gene lookup returns CDR1 MNHEY and CDR2 SMNVEV (reference sequence). In DNA form, the CDR3 reads TGTGCCAGCAGTTTTCCCGGACGGTTGGATACGCAGTATTTT. It yields the protein CASSFPGRLDTQYF.

This clone has a handful of counts. The rearrangement uses TRBV29-1 and TRBJ1-2, with D hard to call. This CDR3 has 9 residues. From germline, CDR1 is SQVTM and CDR2 ANQGSEA. V lost 7 bases to trimming and J lost 6 bases, with 6 bases between them. The CDR3 DNA follows: TGCAGCGGGGATAATGGCTACACCTTC. The encoded protein is CSGDNGYTF.

The chain has TRBV15 and TRBJ1-5; 7 bases are shared with TRBD1. Germline lookup yields CDR1 LNHNV and CDR2 YYDKDF (reference sequence). V gave up 1 base and J gave up 2 bases; unmatched junction bases: 5. This CDR3 is 16 amino acids long. In DNA form, the CDR3 reads TGTGCCACCAGCAGAGTCGCCGGGACAGGCAATCAGCCCCAGCATTTT. Its protein is CATSRVAGTGNQPQHF.

This clone was seen only a few times. J is TRBJ2-5 and V is TRBV29-1; 9 bases are shared with TRBD2. V shed 7 bases, J shed 4 bases, and the junction held 10 bases outside the gene matches. The CDR3 consists of 14 residues. Germline loops: CDR1 SQVTM, CDR2 ANQGSEA. The CDR3 sequence is CSGTGVAGAETQYF. CDR3 nucleotide sequence: TGCAGCGGAACCGGGGTAGCGGGAGCAGAGACCCAGTACTTC.